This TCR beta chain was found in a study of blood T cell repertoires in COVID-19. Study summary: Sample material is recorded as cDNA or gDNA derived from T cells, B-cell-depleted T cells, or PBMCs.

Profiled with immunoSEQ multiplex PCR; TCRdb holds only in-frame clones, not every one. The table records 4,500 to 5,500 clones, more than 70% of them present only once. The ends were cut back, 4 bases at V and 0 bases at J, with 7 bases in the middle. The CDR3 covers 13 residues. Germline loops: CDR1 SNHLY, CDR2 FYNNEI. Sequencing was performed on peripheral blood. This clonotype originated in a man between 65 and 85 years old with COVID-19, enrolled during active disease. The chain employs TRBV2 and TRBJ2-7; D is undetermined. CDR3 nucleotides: TGTGCCAGCAGTGTGTTCAGCTCCTACGAGCAGTACTTC. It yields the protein CASSVFSSYEQYF.